One TCR beta chain is described in this entry. As yet, its antigen is unknown. This specimen comes from a study of T cells in Graves' hyperthyroidism and ophthalmopathy. Study findings and constraints: From stable hyperthyroidism, ophthalmopathy was set apart by a 13 V-J model.

Authors of the study amplified TCR beta CDR3 regions from RNA transcripts. When the TCR CDR3 underwent first-round RT-PCR, the HTBI primer set was used. Via MiXCR, TCRdb re-called the multiplex PCR reads, giving one row per CDR3 protein. The data contain around 560,000 distinct CDR3 sequences, 16% of them singletons. Fresh peripheral blood, around 9.2 ml of it, supplied the PBMCs. Germline-derived CDR1 and CDR2 are MRHNA and SNTAGT. The ends were cut back, 3 bases at V and 5 bases at J, with 11 bases in the middle. CDR3 size: 14 residues. Sequenced input: blood. The chain is built from TRBV6-4 and TRBJ2-1; maybe TRBD2 (6 bases). This TCR was recovered from a woman in her late teens or twenties with Graves' hyperthyroidism. The CDR3 spells CASSEGEEDNEQFF. The CDR3, as DNA: TGTGCCAGCAGTGAGGGGGAGGAGGACAATGAGCAGTTCTTC.